This T cell receptor beta chain is from a study of metastatic and nonmetastatic thyroid tumors. The wider study: Repertoires of blood and of tissue (tumor or nodule) from malignant and benign thyroid patients were compared. Findings and limits, study-wide: Benign nodules were reported to have significantly lower TCR beta diversity than malignant thyroid tumors, in blood and tumor.

The ends were cut back, 7 bases at V and 5 bases at J, with 17 bases in the middle. The CDR3 covers 15 residues. The germline V gene encodes CDR1 MNHEY and CDR2 SMNVEV (reference sequence). Every patient underwent thyroid surgery untreated. In the authors' workflow: Variation in CDR3 across clinicopathological groups served as the basis for constructing a distant-metastasis classifier in papillary thyroid cancer. TCRdb re-called the PCR reads via MiXCR. The V and J calls and clone size come from TCRdb's table, not from the authors' own analysis. The data hold tens of thousands of clones, with less than 40% observed a single time. This clone qualifies as medium-sized (0.01 to 0.1%). The antigen is not known.

The V gene is TRBV27, the J gene TRBJ2-2, with a weak D call TRBD2 (7 bases). Sequencing was done on a sample of blood. This receptor was identified in a male donor with papillary thyroid cancer or a benign thyroid nodule (not recorded which). Some clones in this sample may be carry-over from other donors' samples. Here the CDR3 DNA reads TGTGCCAGCACTCGGGGGAGGGGGGTAACCGGGGAGCTGTTTTTT. Translated: CASTRGRGVTGELFF.